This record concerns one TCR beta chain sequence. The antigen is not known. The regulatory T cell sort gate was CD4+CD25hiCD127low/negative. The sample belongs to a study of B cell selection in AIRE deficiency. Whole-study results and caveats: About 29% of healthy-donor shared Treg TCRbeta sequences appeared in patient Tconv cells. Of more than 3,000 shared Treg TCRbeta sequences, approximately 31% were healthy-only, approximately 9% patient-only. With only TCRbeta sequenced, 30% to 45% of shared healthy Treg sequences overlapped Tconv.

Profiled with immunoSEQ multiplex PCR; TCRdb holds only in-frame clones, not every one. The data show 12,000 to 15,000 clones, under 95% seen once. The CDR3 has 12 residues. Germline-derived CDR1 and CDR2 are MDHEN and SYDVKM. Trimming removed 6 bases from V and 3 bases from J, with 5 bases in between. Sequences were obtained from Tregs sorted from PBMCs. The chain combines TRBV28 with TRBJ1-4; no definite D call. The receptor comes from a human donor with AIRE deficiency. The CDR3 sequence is CASSSANEKLFF. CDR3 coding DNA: TGTGCCAGCAGCTCAGCTAATGAAAAACTGTTTTTT.